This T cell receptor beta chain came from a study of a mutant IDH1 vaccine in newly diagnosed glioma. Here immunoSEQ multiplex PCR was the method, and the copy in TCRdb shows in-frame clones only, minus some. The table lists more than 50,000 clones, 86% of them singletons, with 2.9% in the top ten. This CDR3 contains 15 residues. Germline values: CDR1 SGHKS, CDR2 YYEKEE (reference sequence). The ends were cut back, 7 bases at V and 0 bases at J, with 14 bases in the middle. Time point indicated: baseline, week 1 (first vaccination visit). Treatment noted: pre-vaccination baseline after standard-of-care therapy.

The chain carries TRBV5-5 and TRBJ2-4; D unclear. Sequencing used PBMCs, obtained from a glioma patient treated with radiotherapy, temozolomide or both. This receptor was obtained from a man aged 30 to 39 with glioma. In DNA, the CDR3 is TGTGCCAGCGATAACACTGGAATAGCCAAAAACATTCAGTACTTC. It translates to CASDNTGIAKNIQYF.